Reported below is one T cell receptor (beta chain). The antigen remains unidentified. V trimming: 0 bases; J trimming: 5 bases; junction bases outside the gene matches: 6. CDR3 length: 14 amino acids. CDR1 is GTSNPN, CDR2 SVGIG, per germline (reference sequence). There were TCR beta CDR3 regions amplified from RNA transcripts. First-round RT-PCR with HTBI primers amplified the TCR CDR3 region. TCRdb fed the multiplex PCR reads into MiXCR, producing one record per CDR3 protein. The table lists some 350,000 distinct CDR3 sequences, around 15% of them singletons. This sample is drawn from a study of T cells in Graves' hyperthyroidism and ophthalmopathy. Individuals with ophthalmopathy presented a Clinical Activity Score of at least 3, a NOSPECS grade of at least 4 and a duration under 3 months. Each diagnosis was grounded in clinical symptoms, serum thyroxine and TRAb, thyroid ultrasound, and orbital computed tomography. Isolation of PBMCs was performed on 8 to 10 ml fresh peripheral blood.

Overall study findings and caveats: Blood also held most thyroid clonotypes expanded beyond 0.001.

The TCR was taken from a woman between 40 and 50 years old with Graves' ophthalmopathy. Specimen: blood. The chain joins TRBV30 to TRBJ2-7; 8 nucleotides align to TRBD2. Written as DNA, the CDR3 is TGTGCCTGGAGTGTACGGACTAGCAACAACGAGCAGTACTTC. It is translated as CAWSVRTSNNEQYF. The full variable domain, completed using reference TRBV30 and TRBJ2-7, is SQTIHQWPATLVQPVGSPLSLECTVEGTSNPNLYWYRQAAGRGLQLLFYSVGIGQISSEVPQNLSASRPQDRQFILSSKKLLLSDSGFYLCAWSVRTSNNEQYFGPGTRLTVT.